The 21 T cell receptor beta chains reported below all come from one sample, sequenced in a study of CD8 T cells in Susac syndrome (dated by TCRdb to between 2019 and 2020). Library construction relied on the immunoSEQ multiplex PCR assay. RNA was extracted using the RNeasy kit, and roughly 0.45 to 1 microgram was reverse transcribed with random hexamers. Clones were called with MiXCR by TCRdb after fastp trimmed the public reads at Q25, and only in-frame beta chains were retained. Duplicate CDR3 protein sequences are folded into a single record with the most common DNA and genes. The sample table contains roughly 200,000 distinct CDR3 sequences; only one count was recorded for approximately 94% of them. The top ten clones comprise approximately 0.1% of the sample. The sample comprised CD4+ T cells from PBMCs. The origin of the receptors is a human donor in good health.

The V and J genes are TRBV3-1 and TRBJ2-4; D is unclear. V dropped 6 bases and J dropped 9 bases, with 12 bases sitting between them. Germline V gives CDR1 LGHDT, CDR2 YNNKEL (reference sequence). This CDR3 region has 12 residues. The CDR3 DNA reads TGTGCCAGCAGTCAAAACCTCGGCATTCAGTACTTC. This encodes CASSQNLGIQYF.

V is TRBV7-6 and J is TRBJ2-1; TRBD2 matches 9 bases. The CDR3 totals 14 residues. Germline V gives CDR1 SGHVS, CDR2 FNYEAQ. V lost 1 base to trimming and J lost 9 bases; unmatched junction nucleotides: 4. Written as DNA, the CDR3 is TGTGCCAGCAGCTTAGTTGCGGGAGGGGCTGAGCAGTTCTTC. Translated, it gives CASSLVAGGAEQFF.

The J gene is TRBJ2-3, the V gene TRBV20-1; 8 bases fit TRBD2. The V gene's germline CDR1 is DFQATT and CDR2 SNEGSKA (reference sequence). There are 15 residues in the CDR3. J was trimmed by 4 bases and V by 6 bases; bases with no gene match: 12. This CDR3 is CSARQIGLASDTQYF. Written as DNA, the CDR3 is TGCAGTGCAAGACAAATCGGACTAGCCTCAGATACGCAGTATTTT.

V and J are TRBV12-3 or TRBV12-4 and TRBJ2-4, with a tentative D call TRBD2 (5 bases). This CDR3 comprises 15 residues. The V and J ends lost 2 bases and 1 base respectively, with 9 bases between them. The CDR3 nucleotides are TGTGCCAGCAGTTTAACGGGAACCGCCAAAAACATTCAGTACTTC. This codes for CASSLTGTAKNIQYF.

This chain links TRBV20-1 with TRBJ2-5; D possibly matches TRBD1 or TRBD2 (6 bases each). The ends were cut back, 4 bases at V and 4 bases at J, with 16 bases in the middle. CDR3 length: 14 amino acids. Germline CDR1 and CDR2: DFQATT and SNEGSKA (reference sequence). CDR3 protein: CSANRGLAPETQYF. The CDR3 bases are TGCAGTGCTAATCGGGGGCTAGCGCCAGAGACCCAGTACTTC.

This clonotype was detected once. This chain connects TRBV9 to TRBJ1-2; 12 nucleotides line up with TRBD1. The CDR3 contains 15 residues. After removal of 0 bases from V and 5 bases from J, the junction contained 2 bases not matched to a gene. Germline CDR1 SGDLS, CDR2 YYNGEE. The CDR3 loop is CASSVAGQGAYGYTF. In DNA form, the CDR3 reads TGTGCCAGCAGCGTAGCGGGACAGGGGGCTTATGGCTACACCTTC.

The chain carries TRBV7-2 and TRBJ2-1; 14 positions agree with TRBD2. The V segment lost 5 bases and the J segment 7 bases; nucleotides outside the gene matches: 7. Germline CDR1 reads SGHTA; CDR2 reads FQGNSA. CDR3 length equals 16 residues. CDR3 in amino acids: CASSATGLAGVNEQFF. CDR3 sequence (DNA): TGTGCCAGCAGCGCGACGGGACTAGCGGGAGTAAATGAGCAGTTCTTC.

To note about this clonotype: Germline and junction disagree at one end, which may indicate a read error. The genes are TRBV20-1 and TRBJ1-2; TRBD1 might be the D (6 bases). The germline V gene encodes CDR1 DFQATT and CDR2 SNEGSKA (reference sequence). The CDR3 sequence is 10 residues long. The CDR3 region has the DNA TGTAGGGGGGGGTTATATGGCTACACCTTC. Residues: CRGGLYGYTF.

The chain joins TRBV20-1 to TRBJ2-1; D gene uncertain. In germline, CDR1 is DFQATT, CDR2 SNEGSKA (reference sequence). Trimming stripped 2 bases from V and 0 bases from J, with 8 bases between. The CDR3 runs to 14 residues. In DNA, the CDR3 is TGCAGTGCTAGACCTGGCGGCTCCTACAATGAGCAGTTCTTC. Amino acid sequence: CSARPGGSYNEQFF.

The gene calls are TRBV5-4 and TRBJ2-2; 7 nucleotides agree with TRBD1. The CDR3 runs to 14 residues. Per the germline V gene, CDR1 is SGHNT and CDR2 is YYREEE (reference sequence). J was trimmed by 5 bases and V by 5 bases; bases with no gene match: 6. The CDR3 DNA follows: TGTGCCAGCAGACAGGGGACACCAACCGGGGAGCTGTTTTTT. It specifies CASRQGTPTGELFF.

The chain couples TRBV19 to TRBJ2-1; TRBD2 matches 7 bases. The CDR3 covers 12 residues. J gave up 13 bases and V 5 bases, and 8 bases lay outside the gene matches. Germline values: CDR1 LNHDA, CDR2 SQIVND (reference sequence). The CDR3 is CASSFPGGSQFF. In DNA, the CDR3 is TGTGCCAGTAGTTTTCCGGGGGGATCACAGTTCTTC.

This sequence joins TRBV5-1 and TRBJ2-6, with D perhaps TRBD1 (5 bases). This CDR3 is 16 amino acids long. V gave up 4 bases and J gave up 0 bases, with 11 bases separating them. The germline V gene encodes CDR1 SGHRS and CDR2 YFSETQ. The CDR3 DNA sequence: TGCGCCAGCAGCCCCCCCAGGGACTCTGGGGCCAACGTCCTGACTTTC. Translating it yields CASSPPRDSGANVLTF. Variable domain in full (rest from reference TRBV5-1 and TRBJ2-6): KAGVTQTPRYLIKTRGQQVTLSCSPISGHRSVSWYQQTPGQGLQFLFEYFSETQRNKGNFPGRFSGRQFSNSRSEMNVSTLELGDSALYLCASSPPRDSGANVLTFGAGSRLTVL.

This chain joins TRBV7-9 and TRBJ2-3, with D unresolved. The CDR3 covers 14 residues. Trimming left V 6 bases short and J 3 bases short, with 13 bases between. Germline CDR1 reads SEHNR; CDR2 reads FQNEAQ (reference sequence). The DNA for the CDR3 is TGTGCCAGCAGAACGGCTAGTAGTACAGATACGCAGTATTTT. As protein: CASRTASSTDTQYF.

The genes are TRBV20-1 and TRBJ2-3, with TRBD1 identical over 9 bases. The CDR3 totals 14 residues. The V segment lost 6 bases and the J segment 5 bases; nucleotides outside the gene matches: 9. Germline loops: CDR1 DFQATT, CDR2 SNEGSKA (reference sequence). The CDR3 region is CSAGTGPSQDTQYF. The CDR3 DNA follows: TGCAGTGCGGGGACAGGGCCCTCACAAGATACGCAGTATTTT.

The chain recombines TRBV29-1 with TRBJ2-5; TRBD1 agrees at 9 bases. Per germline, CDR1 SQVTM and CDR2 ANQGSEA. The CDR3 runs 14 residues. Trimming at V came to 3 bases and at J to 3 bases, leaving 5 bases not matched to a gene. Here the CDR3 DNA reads TGCAGCGTTGATGCAAGGACAGGGGAAGAGACCCAGTACTTC. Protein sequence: CSVDARTGEETQYF. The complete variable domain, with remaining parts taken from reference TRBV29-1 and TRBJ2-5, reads SAVISQKPSRDICQRGTSLTIQCQVDSQVTMMFWYRQQPGQSLTLIATANQGSEATYESGFVIDKFPISRPNLTFSTLTVSNMSPEDSSIYLCSVDARTGEETQYFGPGTRLLVL.

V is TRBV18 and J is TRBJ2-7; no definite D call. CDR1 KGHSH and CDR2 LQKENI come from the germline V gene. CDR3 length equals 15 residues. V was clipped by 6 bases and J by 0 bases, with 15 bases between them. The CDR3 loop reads CASSYQEGVSYEQYF. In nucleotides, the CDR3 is TGTGCCAGCTCCTATCAGGAAGGCGTCTCCTACGAGCAGTACTTC.

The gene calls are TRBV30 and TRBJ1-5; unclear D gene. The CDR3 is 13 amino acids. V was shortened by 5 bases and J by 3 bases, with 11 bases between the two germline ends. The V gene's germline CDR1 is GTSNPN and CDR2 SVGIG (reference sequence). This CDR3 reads CAWGRSNNQPQHF. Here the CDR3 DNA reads TGTGCCTGGGGAAGGTCCAACAATCAGCCCCAGCATTTT.

CDR3 coding DNA: TGCAGTGCCCCTCCGGGGGGCACTGGAGAGCAGTACTTC. This sequence encodes CSAPPGGTGEQYF. The V gene is TRBV20-1, the J gene TRBJ2-7, with D tentatively TRBD2 (7 bases). CDR1 DFQATT and CDR2 SNEGSKA come from the germline V gene (reference sequence). The CDR3 has 13 residues. V lost 6 bases and J lost 7, with 19 bases in between.

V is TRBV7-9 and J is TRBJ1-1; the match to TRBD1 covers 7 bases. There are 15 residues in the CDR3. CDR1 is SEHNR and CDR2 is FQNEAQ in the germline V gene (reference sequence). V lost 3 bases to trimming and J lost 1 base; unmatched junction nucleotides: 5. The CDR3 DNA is TGTGCCAGCAGCTTCGGAGACAGGGCGAACACTGAAGCTTTCTTT. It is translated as CASSFGDRANTEAFF. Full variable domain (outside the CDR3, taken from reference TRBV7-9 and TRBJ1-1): DTGVSQNPRHKITKRGQNVTFRCDPISEHNRLYWYRQTLGQGPEFLTYFQNEAQLEKSRLLSDRFSAERPKGSFSTLEIQRTEQGDSAMYLCASSFGDRANTEAFFGQGTRLTVV.

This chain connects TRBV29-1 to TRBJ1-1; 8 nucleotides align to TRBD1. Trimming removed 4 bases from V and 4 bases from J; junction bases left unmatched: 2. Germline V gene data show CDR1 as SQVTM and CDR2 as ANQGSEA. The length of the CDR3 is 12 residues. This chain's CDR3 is CSVGTGSTEAFF. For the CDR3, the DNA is TGCAGCGTTGGGACAGGGAGCACTGAAGCTTTCTTT.

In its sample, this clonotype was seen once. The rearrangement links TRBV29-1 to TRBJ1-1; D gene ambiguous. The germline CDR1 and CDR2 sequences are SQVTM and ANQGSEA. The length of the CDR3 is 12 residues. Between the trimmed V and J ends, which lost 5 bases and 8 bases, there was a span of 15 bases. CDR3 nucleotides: TGCAGCGTTCTACGGACCGGGCGAGAAGCTTTCTTT. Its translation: CSVLRTGREAFF. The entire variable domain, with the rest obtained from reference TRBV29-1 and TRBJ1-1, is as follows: SAVISQKPSRDICQRGTSLTIQCQVDSQVTMMFWYRQQPGQSLTLIATANQGSEATYESGFVIDKFPISRPNLTFSTLTVSNMSPEDSSIYLCSVLRTGREAFFGQGTRLTVV.